What follows are 3 T cell receptor beta chains derived from one specimen sequenced in a study of vaccination effects on CD4 cells after COVID-19. Data came from immunoSEQ multiplex PCR; TCRdb stores just in-frame clones and leaves some out. The data contain about 24,000 clones, almost 70% of them seen just once; the ten biggest clones take up roughly 8%. Under the ViraFEST assay, PBMC were stimulated with viral peptide pools so that antigen-specific CD4+ T cells expanded. Sequencing was performed afterwards. Cells that had been cultured for roughly 9 days were the source of isolated CD4+ T cells. Participants were given two doses of BNT162b2 or mRNA-1273 vaccine. The antigens for these receptors are not known. This sample comprised CD4+ T cells from PBMCs cultured with SARS-CoV-2 spike peptides, obtained after COVID-19 vaccination. These receptors were taken from a human donor who received a COVID-19 vaccine.

This sequence joins TRBV4-1 and TRBJ2-7; no definite D call. There are 15 residues in the CDR3. V lost 4 bases and J 0 bases, leaving 13 bases between the germline ends. Germline V lookup: CDR1 MGHRA, CDR2 YSYEKL. The CDR3 protein is CASSPSGGTSYEQYF. CDR3 sequence (DNA): TGCGCCAGCAGCCCATCGGGCGGCACCTCCTACGAGCAGTACTTC.

This clone was picked up a small number of times. The gene calls are TRBV6-2 or TRBV6-3 and TRBJ2-5; D unclear. The germline gives CDR1 MNHEY, CDR2 SVGEGT. V shed 4 bases and J shed 8 bases, with 11 bases lying between them. The CDR3 extends over 12 amino acids. The DNA for the CDR3 is TGTGCCAGCAGTTTAAGACAAGGCACCCAGTACTTC. It is translated as CASSLRQGTQYF.

The chain uses TRBV18 and TRBJ2-1; D may be TRBD1 (6 bases). The CDR3 is made up of 16 amino acids. Germline V CDR1 and CDR2: KGHSH, LQKENI. V was shortened by 3 bases and J by 2 bases, with 14 bases between the two germline ends. The CDR3 here is CASSPGVQGTYNEQFF. CDR3 DNA: TGTGCCAGCTCACCTGGAGTCCAGGGGACCTACAATGAGCAGTTCTTC.